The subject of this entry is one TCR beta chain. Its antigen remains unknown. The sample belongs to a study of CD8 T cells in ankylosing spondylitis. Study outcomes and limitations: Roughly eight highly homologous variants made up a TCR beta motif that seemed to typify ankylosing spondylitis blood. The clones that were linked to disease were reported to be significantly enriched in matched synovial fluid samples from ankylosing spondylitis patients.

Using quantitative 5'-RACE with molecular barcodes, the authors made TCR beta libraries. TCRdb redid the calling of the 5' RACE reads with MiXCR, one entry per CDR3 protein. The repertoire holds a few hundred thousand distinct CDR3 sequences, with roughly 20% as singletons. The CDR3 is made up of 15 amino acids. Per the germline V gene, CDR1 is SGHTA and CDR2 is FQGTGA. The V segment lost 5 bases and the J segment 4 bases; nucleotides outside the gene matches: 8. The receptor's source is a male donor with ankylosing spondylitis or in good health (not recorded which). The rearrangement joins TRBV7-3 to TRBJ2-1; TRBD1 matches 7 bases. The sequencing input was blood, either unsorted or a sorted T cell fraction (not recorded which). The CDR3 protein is CASSLDRAGYNEQFF. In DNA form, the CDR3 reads TGTGCCAGCAGCCTCGACAGGGCTGGGTACAATGAGCAGTTCTTC.